This T cell receptor (beta chain) emerged from a study of blood T cell repertoires in COVID-19. For the study at large: Sources were T cells, B-cell-depleted T cells, or PBMCs; the material itself was cDNA or gDNA.

Sequencing was performed with immunoSEQ multiplex PCR; in TCRdb, only in-frame clones are kept and a portion is missing. The sample lists some 190,000 clones, approximately 91% occurring once. This CDR3 is 16 amino acids long. Germline-derived CDR1 and CDR2 are MGHDK and SYGVNS. V lost 3 bases to trimming and J lost 4 bases; unmatched junction nucleotides: 9. Source material: peripheral blood. V and J are TRBV25-1 and TRBJ1-1, with 9 positions matching TRBD1. This TCR was recovered from a man aged 18 to 29 with active or convalescent COVID-19. The CDR3 nucleotides are TGTGCCAGCAGTGACACGGGACAGGGCCCTCTCACTGAAGCTTTCTTT. Protein product: CASSDTGQGPLTEAFF.